Sequencing of this T cell receptor (beta chain) was carried out in a study of T cell responses to AZD1222 COVID-19 vaccine. J was trimmed by 6 bases and V by 7 bases; bases with no gene match: 5. Germline loops: CDR1 MNHEY, CDR2 SVGAGI. This CDR3 has 14 amino acids. Sequencing used immunoSEQ multiplex PCR; TCRdb keeps in-frame clones, though not all of them. The table includes some 120,000 clones, approximately 85% detected once. This TCR derives from an adult in good health. The sample was peripheral blood, taken on day 0 of AZD1222 vaccination. The gene calls are TRBV6-5 and TRBJ1-6, with TRBD1 identical over 8 bases. Here the CDR3 DNA reads TGTGCCAGCACCACGGACAGGGCTAATTCACCCCTCCACTTT. Its translation: CASTTDRANSPLHF.